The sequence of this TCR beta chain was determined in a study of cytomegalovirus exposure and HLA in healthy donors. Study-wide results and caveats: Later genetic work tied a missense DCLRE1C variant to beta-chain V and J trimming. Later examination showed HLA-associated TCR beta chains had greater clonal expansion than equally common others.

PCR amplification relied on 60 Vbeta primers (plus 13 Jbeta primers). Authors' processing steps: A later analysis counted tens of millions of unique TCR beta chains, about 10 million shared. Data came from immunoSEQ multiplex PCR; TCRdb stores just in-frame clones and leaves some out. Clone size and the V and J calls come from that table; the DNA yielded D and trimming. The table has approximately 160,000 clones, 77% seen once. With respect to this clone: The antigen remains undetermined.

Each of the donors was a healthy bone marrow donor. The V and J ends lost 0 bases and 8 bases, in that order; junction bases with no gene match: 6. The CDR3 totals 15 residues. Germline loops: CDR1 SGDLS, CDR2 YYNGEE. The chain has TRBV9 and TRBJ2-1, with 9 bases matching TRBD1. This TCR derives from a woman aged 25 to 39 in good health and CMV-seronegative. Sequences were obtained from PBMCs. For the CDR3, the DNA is TGTGCCAGCAGCGTAGGTGGGACAGGGTTCGATGAGCAGTTCTTC. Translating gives CASSVGGTGFDEQFF.